The 27 T cell receptor beta chains below come from one sample, sequenced in a study of blood T cell repertoires in COVID-19 (dated by TCRdb to the early 2020s). Receptors were amplified or captured by the immunoSEQ multiplex PCR assay. This is the immuneACCESS table as TCRdb keeps it, with only in-frame sequences that have V and J called. A part of the clones is gone; compared with another copy, unresolved V genes explain less than half, and the rest is unexplained. In all, the sample holds approximately 49,000 clones, and approximately 88% of those were seen once. The ten largest clones add up to around 3.1% of the sample. Sequencing was carried out using peripheral blood. The receptors here all came from a man between 50 and 59 years old with active COVID-19.

The V and J genes are TRBV7-8 and TRBJ2-2, with 9 nucleotides matching TRBD1. The CDR3 is 17 amino acids. CDR1 and CDR2 from the germline V gene are SGHVS and FQNEAQ. V was clipped by 7 bases and J by 7 bases; unmatched bases: 16. CDR3 sequence (DNA): TGTGCCAGCATTAATACCGGGACAGGGAGGATCGGCGGGGAGCTGTTTTTT. As protein: CASINTGTGRIGGELFF. Based on the CDR3 plus reference TRBV7-8 and TRBJ2-2, the full variable domain is GAGVSQSPRYKVAKRGQDVALRCDPISGHVSLFWYQQALGQGPEFLTYFQNEAQLDKSGLPSDRFFAERPEGSVSTLKIQRTQQEDSAVYLCASINTGTGRIGGELFFGEGSRLTVL.

The V and J genes are TRBV12-3 or TRBV12-4 and TRBJ2-1, with D possibly being TRBD2 (5 bases). Trimming took 1 base from V and 12 from J, leaving 10 bases between them. CDR3 length: 12 amino acids. CDR3 sequence: CASSLDPAGQFF. CDR3 nucleotide sequence: TGTGCCAGCAGTTTAGATCCCGCGGGGCAGTTCTTC.

The sample holds a few counts of this clone. In nucleotides, the CDR3 is TGTGCCAGCAGCTTATCGGGGACCTACGAGCAGTACGTC. This sequence encodes CASSLSGTYEQYV. The chain links TRBV7-9 to TRBJ2-7, with D perhaps TRBD2 (5 bases). CDR1 is SEHNR and CDR2 is FQNEAQ in the germline V gene (reference sequence). Trimming left V 2 bases short and J 2 bases short, with 7 bases between. This CDR3 spans 13 amino acids.

J is TRBJ2-1 and V is TRBV10-1, with D maybe TRBD1 (6 bases). Looked up from germline, CDR1 is WNHNN and CDR2 is SYGVQD (reference sequence). V was trimmed by 2 bases and J by 7 bases, leaving 9 bases between them. This CDR3 has 13 amino acids. The CDR3 region is CASSEKGENEQFF. The CDR3 DNA reads as TGCGCCAGCAGTGAGAAGGGGGAGAATGAGCAGTTCTTC.

The rearrangement uses TRBV19 and TRBJ2-5; TRBD2 matches at 9 bases. The CDR3 loop spans 15 amino acids. CDR1 is LNHDA and CDR2 is SQIVND in the germline V gene (reference sequence). V shed 3 bases, J shed 5 bases, and the junction held 7 bases outside the gene matches. CDR3 sequence: CASSIYSGSGETQYF. The CDR3 region has the DNA TGTGCCAGTAGTATTTATAGCGGGAGTGGGGAGACCCAGTACTTC.

The table lists this clone with a few counts. The chain combines TRBV4-1 with TRBJ1-5; D is possibly TRBD1 (5 bases). The germline V and J ends were trimmed by 3 bases and 2 bases, with 14 bases remaining between them. Germline V gives CDR1 MGHRA, CDR2 YSYEKL. This CDR3 spans 16 amino acids. The CDR3 DNA is TGCGCCAGCAGCCAGACACTAACCAGGGGCAATCAGCCCCAGCATTTT. This encodes CASSQTLTRGNQPQHF.

The chain has TRBV6-5 and TRBJ1-3, with 7 nucleotides matching TRBD1. The V segment lost 7 bases and the J segment 6 bases; nucleotides outside the gene matches: 6. CDR3 length equals 13 residues. The germline V gene encodes CDR1 MNHEY and CDR2 SVGAGI. CDR3 DNA: TGTGCCAGCAAGGGACAGAACGTAAACACCATATATTTT. Its protein product is CASKGQNVNTIYF.

The chain employs TRBV7-2 and TRBJ1-2; 10 nucleotides match TRBD1. Germline values: CDR1 SGHTA, CDR2 FQGNSA. CDR3 length: 14 residues. V shed 5 bases, J shed 7 bases, and the junction held 7 bases outside the gene matches. This CDR3 reads CASSVDRGRVGYTF. The DNA for the CDR3 is TGTGCCAGCAGCGTCGACAGGGGGCGGGTTGGCTACACCTTC.

This chain links TRBV6-2 or TRBV6-3 with TRBJ2-5; TRBD2 agrees at 10 bases. This CDR3 has 16 amino acids. Germline lookup yields CDR1 MNHEY and CDR2 SVGEGT. J was trimmed by 5 bases and V by 4 bases; bases with no gene match: 10. The CDR3 region has the DNA TGTGCCAGCAGTTGGAAGCGGGGGGGCCAGTCGGAGACCCAGTACTTC. It specifies CASSWKRGGQSETQYF.

This clone was detected only once. This chain joins TRBV27 and TRBJ2-3; D gene unclear. V dropped 2 bases and J dropped 0 bases, with 6 bases sitting between them. CDR3 length equals 14 residues. CDR1 is MNHEY, CDR2 SMNVEV, per germline (reference sequence). CDR3 sequence reads: CASSLLYSTDTQYF. CDR3 nucleotide sequence: TGTGCCAGCAGTTTACTTTATAGCACAGATACGCAGTATTTT.

This clone was recorded once. The chain couples TRBV11-2 to TRBJ2-1; possible D gene TRBD2, 5 bases. V lost 2 bases to trimming and J lost 10 bases, with 18 bases between them. The V gene's germline CDR1 is SGHAT and CDR2 FQNNGV. The CDR3 length is 15 residues. The CDR3: CASSLWVARAEEQFF. CDR3 DNA sequence: TGTGCCAGCAGCTTATGGGTAGCGAGAGCCGAAGAGCAGTTCTTC.

The chain recombines TRBV7-6 with TRBJ1-2, with D unclear. V was trimmed by 7 bases and J by 6 bases, leaving 21 bases between them. This CDR3 contains 15 residues. The germline V gene has CDR1 SGHVS and CDR2 FNYEAQ. The CDR3 DNA sequence: TGTGCCAGCACCCTAGAACCCGCGGGGTCAGATGGCTACACCTTC. Its protein product is CASTLEPAGSDGYTF. Together with reference TRBV7-6 and TRBJ1-2, the CDR3 gives the full variable domain: GAGVSQSPRYKVTKRGQDVALRCDPISGHVSLYWYRQALGQGPEFLTYFNYEAQQDKSGLPNDRFSAERPEGSISTLTIQRTEQRDSAMYRCASTLEPAGSDGYTFGSGTRLTVV.

The chain couples TRBV12-3 or TRBV12-4 to TRBJ1-2; 11 nucleotides align to TRBD1. The CDR3 covers 13 residues. After removal of 1 base from V and 8 bases from J, the junction contained 0 bases not matched to a gene. The CDR3 DNA is TGTGCCAGCAGTTTAGGGACAGGGGGCGGCTACACCTTC. It is translated as CASSLGTGGGYTF.

In its sample, this clone was seen a few times. V usage is TRBV19 and J usage is TRBJ1-5; the D is unclear. Trimming removed 9 bases from V and 9 bases from J, with 9 bases in between. CDR3 length: 10 residues. CDR1 and CDR2 (germline): LNHDA, SQIVND (reference sequence). CDR3 in DNA: TGTGCCAGCAACGAGAGGCCCCAGCATTTT. Translated: CASNERPQHF.

The chain uses TRBV14 and TRBJ1-1; D perhaps matches TRBD1 (6 bases). Germline values: CDR1 SGHDN, CDR2 FVKESK. Trimming removed 4 bases from V and 1 base from J, with 10 bases in between. The CDR3 totals 14 residues. The CDR3: CASSRETGNTEAFF. The CDR3 DNA sequence: TGTGCCAGCAGCCGGGAGACAGGGAACACTGAAGCTTTCTTT.

The CDR3 sequence is CATSRDLAGRQPQHF. DNA of the CDR3: TGTGCCACCAGCAGAGATTTGGCAGGGCGTCAGCCCCAGCATTTT. The chain carries TRBV15 and TRBJ1-5, with a possible D match to TRBD1 (5 bases). CDR3 length: 15 amino acids. Trimming took 0 bases from V and 6 from J, leaving 12 bases between them. Germline V gives CDR1 LNHNV, CDR2 YYDKDF (reference sequence).

This chain joins TRBV19 and TRBJ1-1; the match to TRBD1 covers 9 bases. Germline CDR1 reads LNHDA; CDR2 reads SQIVND (reference sequence). V lost 5 bases to trimming and J lost 4 bases; unmatched junction nucleotides: 5. The CDR3 is 14 residues long. The CDR3, as DNA: TGTGCCAGTAGTGTACAGGGGGCAGGCACTGAAGCTTTCTTT. Its translation is CASSVQGAGTEAFF.

CDR3 sequence reads: CASSVYVNQPQHF. The DNA for the CDR3 is TGTGCCAGCAGCGTATATGTGAATCAGCCCCAGCATTTT. The chain couples TRBV9 to TRBJ1-5; D not resolved. In germline, CDR1 is SGDLS, CDR2 YYNGEE. This CDR3 region has 13 residues. V lost 1 base and J lost 4, with 6 bases in between.

The V gene is TRBV6-5, the J gene TRBJ1-3, with TRBD1 as a possible D gene (5 bases). CDR3 length: 15 residues. Trimming took 6 bases from V and 2 from J, leaving 14 bases between them. Germline CDR1 and CDR2: MNHEY and SVGAGI. This chain's CDR3 is CASRGSGFAGNTIYF. The DNA of the CDR3 is TGTGCCAGCAGGGGGTCAGGGTTTGCTGGAAACACCATATATTTT.

V usage is TRBV4-1 and J usage is TRBJ2-3; 7 bases match TRBD1. This CDR3 region has 16 residues. The V gene's germline CDR1 is MGHRA and CDR2 YSYEKL. V trimming: 7 bases; J trimming: 0 bases; junction bases outside the gene matches: 10. This CDR3 is CASTTRGPVSTDTQYF. The CDR3 nucleotides read TGCGCCAGCACCACGAGGGGGCCGGTAAGCACAGATACGCAGTATTTT.

The DNA for the CDR3 is TGTGCCAGCAGCCGAACAGGGCCCTATGGCTACACCTTC. Translation: CASSRTGPYGYTF. The chain carries TRBV12-3 or TRBV12-4 and TRBJ1-2; D perhaps matches TRBD1 (6 bases). This CDR3 region has 13 residues. V was cut by 6 bases and J by 4 bases, with 12 bases left in between.

The genes are TRBV19 and TRBJ2-6; D is possibly TRBD1 (5 bases). The V end lost 9 bases, the J end lost 2 bases, and 14 bases lay between the germline ends. Germline V lookup: CDR1 LNHDA, CDR2 SQIVND (reference sequence). The length of the CDR3 is 15 residues. CDR3 region: CASRPRVPGANVLTF. The CDR3 coding sequence is TGTGCCAGCAGACCCAGGGTCCCTGGGGCCAACGTCCTGACTTTC.

The chain is built from TRBV15 and TRBJ1-6; 8 positions agree with TRBD1. CDR1 is LNHNV and CDR2 is YYDKDF in the germline V gene (reference sequence). V lost 3 bases, J lost 7 bases, and 8 bases stayed unmatched. The CDR3 runs to 16 residues. The CDR3 DNA is TGTGCCACCAGCAGGGACAGGGTTTTGGAGAATTCACCCCTCCACTTT. It yields the protein CATSRDRVLENSPLHF.

The chain joins TRBV27 to TRBJ1-6; a possible D gene is TRBD1 (5 bases). In germline, CDR1 is MNHEY, CDR2 SMNVEV (reference sequence). Trimming stripped 5 bases from V and 9 bases from J, with 17 bases between. The CDR3 has 15 amino acids. The CDR3 loop reads CASSNLGHPGSPLHF. The DNA for the CDR3 is TGTGCCAGCAGTAACCTCGGACATCCGGGTTCACCCCTCCACTTT.

The table lists this clone with a few counts. CDR3 in amino acids: CASSASFRDLGGSTDTQYF. CDR3 nucleotides: TGTGCCAGCAGCGCCTCCTTCAGAGACCTCGGAGGTAGCACAGATACGCAGTATTTT. The rearrangement uses TRBV9 and TRBJ2-3, with D possibly being TRBD2 (5 bases). The CDR3 covers 19 residues. From germline, CDR1 is SGDLS and CDR2 YYNGEE. Trimming left V 3 bases short and J 0 bases short, with 23 bases between.

The chain joins TRBV25-1 to TRBJ2-5, with 10 bases fitting TRBD1. Germline V gene lookup returns CDR1 MGHDK and CDR2 SYGVNS. V dropped 6 bases and J dropped 5; count of bases not matched to a gene: 3. This CDR3 region has 13 residues. For the CDR3, the DNA is TGTGCCAGCAGGGGACAGGGGTTGGAGACCCAGTACTTC. It is translated as CASRGQGLETQYF.

This clone has a single count. This rearrangement joins TRBV29-1 to TRBJ2-1; 8 bases fit TRBD2. With 4 bases clipped from V and 4 bases from J, the junction kept 6 bases outside the gene matches. The CDR3 runs 14 residues. Germline CDR1 reads SQVTM; CDR2 reads ANQGSEA. CDR3 in DNA: TGCAGCGTTGGGGGGACTAGAAAGTACAATGAGCAGTTCTTC. Amino acids: CSVGGTRKYNEQFF.